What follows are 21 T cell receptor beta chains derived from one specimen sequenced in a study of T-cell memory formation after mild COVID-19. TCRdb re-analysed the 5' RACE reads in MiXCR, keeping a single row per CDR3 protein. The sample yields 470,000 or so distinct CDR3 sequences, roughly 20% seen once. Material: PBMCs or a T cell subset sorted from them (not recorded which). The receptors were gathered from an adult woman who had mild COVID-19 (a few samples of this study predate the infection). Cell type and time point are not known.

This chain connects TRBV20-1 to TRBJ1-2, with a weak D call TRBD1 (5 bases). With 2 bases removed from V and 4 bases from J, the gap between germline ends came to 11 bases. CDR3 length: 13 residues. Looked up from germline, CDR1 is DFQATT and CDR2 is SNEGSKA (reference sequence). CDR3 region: CSARSQGGYGYTF. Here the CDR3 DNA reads TGCAGTGCTAGATCGCAGGGAGGCTATGGCTACACCTTC.

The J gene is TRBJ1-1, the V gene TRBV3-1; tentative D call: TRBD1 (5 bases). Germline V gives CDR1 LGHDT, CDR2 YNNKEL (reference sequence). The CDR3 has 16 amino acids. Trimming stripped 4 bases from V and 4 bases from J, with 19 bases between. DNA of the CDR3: TGTGCCAGCAGCCCCATGGGGCTTGAGATGGTCACTGAAGCTTTCTTT. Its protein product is CASSPMGLEMVTEAFF.

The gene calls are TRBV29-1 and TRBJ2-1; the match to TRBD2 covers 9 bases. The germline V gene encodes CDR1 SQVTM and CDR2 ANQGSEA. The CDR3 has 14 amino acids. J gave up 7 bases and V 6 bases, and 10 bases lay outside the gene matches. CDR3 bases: TGCAGCGTCTCCGTAGCGGGAGTTGGGAATGAGCAGTTCTTC. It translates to CSVSVAGVGNEQFF.

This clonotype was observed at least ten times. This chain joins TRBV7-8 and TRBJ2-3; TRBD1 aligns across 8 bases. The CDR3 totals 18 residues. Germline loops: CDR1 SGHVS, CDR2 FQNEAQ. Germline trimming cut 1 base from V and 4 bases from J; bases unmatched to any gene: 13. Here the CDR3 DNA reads TGTGCCAGCAGCTTAGAGTCCCCCGGGACAGGTCCCCCAGATACGCAGTATTTT. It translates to CASSLESPGTGPPDTQYF.

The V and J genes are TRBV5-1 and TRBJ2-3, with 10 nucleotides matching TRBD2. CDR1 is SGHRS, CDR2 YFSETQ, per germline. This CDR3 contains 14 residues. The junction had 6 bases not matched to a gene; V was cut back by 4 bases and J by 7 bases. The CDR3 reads CASSPSGGAYTQYF. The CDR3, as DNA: TGCGCCAGCAGCCCGAGCGGGGGGGCCTATACGCAGTATTTT. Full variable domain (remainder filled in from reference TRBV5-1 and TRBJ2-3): KAGVTQTPRYLIKTRGQQVTLSCSPISGHRSVSWYQQTPGQGLQFLFEYFSETQRNKGNFPGRFSGRQFSNSRSEMNVSTLELGDSALYLCASSPSGGAYTQYFGPGTRLTVL.

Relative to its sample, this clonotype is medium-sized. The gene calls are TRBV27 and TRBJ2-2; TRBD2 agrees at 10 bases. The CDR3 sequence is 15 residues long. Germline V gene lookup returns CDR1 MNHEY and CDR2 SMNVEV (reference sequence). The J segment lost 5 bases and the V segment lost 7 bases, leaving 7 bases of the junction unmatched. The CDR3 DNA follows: TGTGCCAGCAAAATGACTAGCGGGTTAACCGGGGAGCTGTTTTTT. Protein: CASKMTSGLTGELFF.

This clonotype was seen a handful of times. The CDR3 DNA follows: TGTGCCAGCAGCTTGGCCCATGGGTTGGGGGGGACTGAAGCTTTCTTT. This sequence encodes CASSLAHGLGGTEAFF. The chain uses TRBV7-8 and TRBJ1-1; maybe TRBD1 (5 bases). Germline lookup yields CDR1 SGHVS and CDR2 FQNEAQ. V was shortened by 3 bases and J by 5 bases, with 19 bases between the two germline ends. This CDR3 is built from 16 residues.

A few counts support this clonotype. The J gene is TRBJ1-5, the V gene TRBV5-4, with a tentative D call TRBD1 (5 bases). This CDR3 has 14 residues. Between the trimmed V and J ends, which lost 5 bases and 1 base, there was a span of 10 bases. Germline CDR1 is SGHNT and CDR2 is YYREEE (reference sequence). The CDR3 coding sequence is TGTGCCAGCAGTAAAGACAGCAGCAATCAGCCCCAGCATTTT. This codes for CASSKDSSNQPQHF. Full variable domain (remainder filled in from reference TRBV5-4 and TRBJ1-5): ETGVTQSPTHLIKTRGQQVTLRCSSQSGHNTVSWYQQALGQGPQFIFQYYREEENGRGNFPPRFSGLQFPNYSSELNVNALELDDSALYLCASSKDSSNQPQHFGDGTRLSIL.

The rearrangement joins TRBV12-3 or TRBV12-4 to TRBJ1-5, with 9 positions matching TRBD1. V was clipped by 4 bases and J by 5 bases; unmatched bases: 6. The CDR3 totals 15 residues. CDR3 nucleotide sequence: TGTGCCAGCAGTTCCCCCGGGACAGGGTATCAGCCCCAGCATTTT. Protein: CASSSPGTGYQPQHF.

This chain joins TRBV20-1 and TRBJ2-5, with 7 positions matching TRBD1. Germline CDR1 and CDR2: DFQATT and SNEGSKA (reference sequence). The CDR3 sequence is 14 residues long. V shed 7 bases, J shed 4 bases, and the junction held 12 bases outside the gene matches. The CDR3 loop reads CSGLWGRGPETQYF. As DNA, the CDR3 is TGCAGTGGGCTCTGGGGAAGGGGGCCAGAGACCCAGTACTTC.

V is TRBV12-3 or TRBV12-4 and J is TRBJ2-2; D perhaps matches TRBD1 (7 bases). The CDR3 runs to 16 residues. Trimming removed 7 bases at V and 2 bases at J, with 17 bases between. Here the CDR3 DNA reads TGTGCCAGCACACCCCGGGGGACAGTTAACACCGGGGAGCTGTTTTTT. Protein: CASTPRGTVNTGELFF.

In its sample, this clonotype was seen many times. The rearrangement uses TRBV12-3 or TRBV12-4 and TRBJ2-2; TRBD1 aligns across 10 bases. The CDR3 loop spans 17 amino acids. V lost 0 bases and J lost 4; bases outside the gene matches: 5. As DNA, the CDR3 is TGTGCCAGCAGTTTAGCGCTTGGGACAGGGGCCACCGGGGAGCTGTTTTTT. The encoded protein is CASSLALGTGATGELFF.

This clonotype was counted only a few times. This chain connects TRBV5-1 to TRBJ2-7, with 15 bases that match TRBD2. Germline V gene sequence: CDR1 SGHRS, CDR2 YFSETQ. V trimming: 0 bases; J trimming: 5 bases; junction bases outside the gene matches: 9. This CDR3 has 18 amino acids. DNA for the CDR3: TGCGCCAGCAGCTTGGTCGGACTAGCGGGAGGGATCGGAAACGAGCAGTACTTC. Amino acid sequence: CASSLVGLAGGIGNEQYF.

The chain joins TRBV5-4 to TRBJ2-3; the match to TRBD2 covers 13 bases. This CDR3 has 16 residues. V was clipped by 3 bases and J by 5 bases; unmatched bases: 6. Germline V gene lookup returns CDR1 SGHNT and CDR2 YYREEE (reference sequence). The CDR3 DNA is TGTGCCAGCAGCTCCACTAGCGGGGGGGCCGTAGATACGCAGTATTTT. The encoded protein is CASSSTSGGAVDTQYF.

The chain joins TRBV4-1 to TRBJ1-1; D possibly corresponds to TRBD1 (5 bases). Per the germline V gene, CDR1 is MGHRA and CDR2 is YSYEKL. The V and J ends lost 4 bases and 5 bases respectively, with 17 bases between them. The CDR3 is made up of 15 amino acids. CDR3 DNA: TGCGCCAGCAGCCCCCAGGGATCAACGGGAACTGAAGCTTTCTTT. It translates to CASSPQGSTGTEAFF.

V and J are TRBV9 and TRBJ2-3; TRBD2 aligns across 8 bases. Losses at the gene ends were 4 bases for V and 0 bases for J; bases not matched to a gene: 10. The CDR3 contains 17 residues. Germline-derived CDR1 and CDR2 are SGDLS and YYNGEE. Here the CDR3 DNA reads TGTGCCAGCAGCCCAGGTAGGACTAGCCAGAGCACAGATACGCAGTATTTT. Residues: CASSPGRTSQSTDTQYF.

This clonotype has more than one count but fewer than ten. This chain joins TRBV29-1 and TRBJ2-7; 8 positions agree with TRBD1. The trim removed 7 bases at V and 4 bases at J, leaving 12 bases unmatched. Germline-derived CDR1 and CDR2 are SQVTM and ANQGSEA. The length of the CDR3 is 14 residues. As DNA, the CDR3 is TGCAGCGCCAGAGGTAGCAGGGGGCGATACGAGCAGTACTTC. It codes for CSARGSRGRYEQYF.

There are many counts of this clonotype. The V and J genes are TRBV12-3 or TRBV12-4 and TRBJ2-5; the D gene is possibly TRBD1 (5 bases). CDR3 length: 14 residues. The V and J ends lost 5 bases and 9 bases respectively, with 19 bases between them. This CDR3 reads CASSLREGVWAQYF. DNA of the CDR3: TGTGCCAGCAGTCTTAGGGAAGGGGTCTGGGCCCAGTACTTC.

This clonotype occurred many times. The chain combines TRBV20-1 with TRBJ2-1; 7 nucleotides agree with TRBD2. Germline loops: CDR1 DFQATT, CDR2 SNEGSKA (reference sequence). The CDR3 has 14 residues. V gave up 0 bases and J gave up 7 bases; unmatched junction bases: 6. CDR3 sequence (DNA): TGCAGTGCTAGAGATGCAAGAGCGGGAAATGAGCAGTTCTTC. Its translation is CSARDARAGNEQFF.

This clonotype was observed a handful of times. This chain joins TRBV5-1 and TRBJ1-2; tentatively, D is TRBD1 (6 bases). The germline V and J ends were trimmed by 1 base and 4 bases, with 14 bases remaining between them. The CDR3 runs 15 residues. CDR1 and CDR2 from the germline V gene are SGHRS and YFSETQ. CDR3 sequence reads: CASSLLGGAGYGYTF. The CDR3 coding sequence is TGCGCCAGCAGCTTGCTTGGGGGCGCGGGCTATGGCTACACCTTC.

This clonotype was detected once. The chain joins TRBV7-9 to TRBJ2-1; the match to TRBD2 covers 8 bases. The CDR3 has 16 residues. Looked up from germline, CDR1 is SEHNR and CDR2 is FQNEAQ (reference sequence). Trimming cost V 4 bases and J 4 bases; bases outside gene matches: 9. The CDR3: CASSSPGRGGYNEQFF. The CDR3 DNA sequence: TGTGCCAGCAGCTCCCCCGGACGGGGGGGTTACAATGAGCAGTTCTTC. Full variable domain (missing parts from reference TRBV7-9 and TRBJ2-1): DTGVSQNPRHKITKRGQNVTFRCDPISEHNRLYWYRQTLGQGPEFLTYFQNEAQLEKSRLLSDRFSAERPKGSFSTLEIQRTEQGDSAMYLCASSSPGRGGYNEQFFGPGTRLTVL.